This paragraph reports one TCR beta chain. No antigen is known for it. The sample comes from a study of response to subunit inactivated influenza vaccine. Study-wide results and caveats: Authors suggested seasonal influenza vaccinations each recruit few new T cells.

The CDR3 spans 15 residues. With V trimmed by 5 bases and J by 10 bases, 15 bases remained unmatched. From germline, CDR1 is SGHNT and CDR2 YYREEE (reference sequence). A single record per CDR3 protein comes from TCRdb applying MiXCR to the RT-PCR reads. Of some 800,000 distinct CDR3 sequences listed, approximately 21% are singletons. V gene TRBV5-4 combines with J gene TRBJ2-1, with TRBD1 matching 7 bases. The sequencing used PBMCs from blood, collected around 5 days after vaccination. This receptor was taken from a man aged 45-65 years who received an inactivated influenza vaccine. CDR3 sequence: CASSSQGRGPNEQFF. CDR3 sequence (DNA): TGTGCCAGCAGTTCACAGGGGCGAGGGCCGAACGAGCAGTTCTTC.